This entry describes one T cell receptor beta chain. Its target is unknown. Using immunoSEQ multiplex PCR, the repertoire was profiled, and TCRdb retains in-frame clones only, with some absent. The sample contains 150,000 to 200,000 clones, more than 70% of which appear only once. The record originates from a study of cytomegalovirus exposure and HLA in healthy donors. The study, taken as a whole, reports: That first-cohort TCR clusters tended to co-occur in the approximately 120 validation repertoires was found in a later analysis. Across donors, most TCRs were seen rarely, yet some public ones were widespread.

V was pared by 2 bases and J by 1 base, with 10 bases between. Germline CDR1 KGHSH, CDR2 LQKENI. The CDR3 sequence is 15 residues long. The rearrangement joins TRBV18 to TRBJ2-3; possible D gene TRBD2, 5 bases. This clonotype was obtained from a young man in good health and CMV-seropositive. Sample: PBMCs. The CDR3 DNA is TGTGCCAGCTCACCAATGGGTAGCGGCACAGATACGCAGTATTTT. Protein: CASSPMGSGTDTQYF.